These 21 T cell receptor beta chains were sequenced from one sample in a study of OX40 agonist ivuxolimab in advanced cancers. Data came from immunoSEQ multiplex PCR; TCRdb stores just in-frame clones and leaves some out. Of about 40,000 clones listed, around 86% are singletons. This sample comprised CD4+ or CD8+ T cells sorted from blood, obtained in a trial of the OX40 agonist ivuxolimab. The receptor set was obtained from an adult with an advanced solid tumor such as melanoma, head and neck, liver or kidney cancer.

The chain combines TRBV28 with TRBJ2-5, with 7 bases aligning to TRBD2. Germline lookup yields CDR1 MDHEN and CDR2 SYDVKM. The J segment lost 4 bases and the V segment lost 10 bases, leaving 3 bases of the junction unmatched. The CDR3 runs to 11 residues. The chain's CDR3 is CATRGGETQYF. In DNA, the CDR3 is TGTGCCACCCGCGGGGGAGAGACCCAGTACTTC. The entire variable domain, with the rest obtained from reference TRBV28 and TRBJ2-5, is as follows: DVKVTQSSRYLVKRTGEKVFLECVQDMDHENMFWYRQDPGLGLRLIYFSYDVKMKEKGDIPEGYSVSREKKERFSLILESASTNQTSMYLCATRGGETQYFGPGTRLLVL.

This CDR3 is CASSLFPGTEAFF. The CDR3 nucleotides are TGTGCCAGCAGCTTATTTCCAGGGACTGAAGCTTTCTTT. This sequence joins TRBV7-7 and TRBJ1-1, with D maybe TRBD1 (5 bases). Germline CDR1 reads SSHAT; CDR2 reads FNYEAQ (reference sequence). Between the trimmed V and J ends, which lost 2 bases and 5 bases, there was a span of 9 bases. This CDR3 is built from 13 residues.

The DNA of the CDR3 is TGTGCCAGCAGCTTAGATGTGACAGGGACCCCAAACTACGAGCAGTACTTC. This codes for CASSLDVTGTPNYEQYF. V usage is TRBV7-9 and J usage is TRBJ2-7; 7 bases line up with TRBD1. With V trimmed by 1 base and J by 3 bases, 12 bases remained unmatched. Looked up from germline, CDR1 is SEHNR and CDR2 is FQNEAQ (reference sequence). The CDR3 runs to 17 residues.

CDR3 residues: CASSQDRVAGVLEQFF. The DNA for the CDR3 is TGCGCCAGCAGCCAAGATAGGGTAGCGGGAGTGCTTGAGCAGTTCTTC. The chain uses TRBV4-3 and TRBJ2-1; TRBD2 aligns across 9 bases. V gave up 0 bases and J gave up 9 bases; unmatched junction bases: 9. The CDR3 is 16 residues long. Germline V lookup: CDR1 LGHNA, CDR2 YSLEER.

The chain recombines TRBV5-4 with TRBJ2-3; no clear D gene. Looked up from germline, CDR1 is SGHNT and CDR2 is YYREEE (reference sequence). Trimming took off 4 bases at V and 0 bases at J, with 3 bases between the two ends. The length of the CDR3 is 12 residues. The CDR3 nucleotides read TGTGCCAGCAGCATCAGCACAGATACGCAGTATTTT. It codes for CASSISTDTQYF.

J is TRBJ2-5 and V is TRBV5-6, with unresolved D. Looked up from germline, CDR1 is SGHDT and CDR2 is YYEEEE. The CDR3 contains 14 residues. The ends were cut back, 4 bases at V and 3 bases at J, with 13 bases in the middle. The CDR3 nucleotides read TGTGCCAGCAGCGCCCGAGAAAAGAAAGAGACCCAGTACTTC. It yields the protein CASSAREKKETQYF. Based on the CDR3 plus reference TRBV5-6 and TRBJ2-5, the full variable domain is DAGVTQSPTHLIKTRGQQVTLRCSPKSGHDTVSWYQQALGQGPQFIFQYYEEEERQRGNFPDRFSGHQFPNYSSELNVNALLLGDSALYLCASSAREKKETQYFGPGTRLLVL.

V gene TRBV5-5 combines with J gene TRBJ2-7; 10 bases are shared with TRBD1. Trimming at V came to 4 bases and at J to 2 bases, leaving 3 bases not matched to a gene. Germline values: CDR1 SGHKS, CDR2 YYEKEE (reference sequence). The length of the CDR3 is 14 residues. The CDR3 protein is CASSLGTGAYEQYV. The CDR3 coding sequence is TGTGCCAGCAGCCTCGGGACAGGGGCCTACGAGCAGTACGTC.

The chain has TRBV7-6 and TRBJ2-1; the match to TRBD2 covers 7 bases. The CDR3 has 15 amino acids. Germline CDR1 SGHVS, CDR2 FNYEAQ. V lost 5 bases and J lost 1; bases outside the gene matches: 5. The CDR3 region is CASSPGTTSYNEQFF. CDR3 sequence (DNA): TGTGCCAGCAGCCCGGGGACTACTTCCTACAATGAGCAGTTCTTC.

This chain joins TRBV28 and TRBJ2-7; no definite D call. This CDR3 contains 11 residues. Germline V lookup: CDR1 MDHEN, CDR2 SYDVKM. Trimming took 5 bases from V and 3 from J, leaving 5 bases between them. CDR3 region: CASSIYYEQYF. The CDR3 DNA is TGTGCCAGCAGTATTTACTACGAGCAGTACTTC.

CDR3 in DNA: TGTGCCAGCAGTTTGGGGGGTTACGAGCAGTACTTC. As protein: CASSLGGYEQYF. V gene TRBV28 combines with J gene TRBJ2-7; possibly TRBD2 for D (6 bases). Germline V lookup: CDR1 MDHEN, CDR2 SYDVKM. V was shortened by 3 bases and J by 4 bases, with 7 bases between the two germline ends. This CDR3 contains 12 residues.

The rearrangement uses TRBV7-9 and TRBJ2-6; 9 positions match TRBD1. Germline CDR1 is SEHNR and CDR2 is FQNEAQ (reference sequence). The ends lost 8 bases at V and 4 bases at J; junction bases unmatched: 12. This CDR3 region has 17 residues. Here the CDR3 DNA reads TGTGCCAGCGTAGCCGGGACAGGGCGTTCCGGGGCCAACGTCCTGACTTTC. This sequence encodes CASVAGTGRSGANVLTF.

V is TRBV19 and J is TRBJ2-7, with 7 bases lining up with TRBD2. Per germline, CDR1 LNHDA and CDR2 SQIVND (reference sequence). The CDR3 totals 13 residues. With 5 bases clipped from V and 4 bases from J, the junction kept 5 bases outside the gene matches. The CDR3 DNA is TGTGCCAGTAGTTGGGGGGGTTCTTACGAGCAGTACTTC. The encoded protein is CASSWGGSYEQYF.

The rearrangement joins TRBV15 to TRBJ2-2; D uncertain. Germline assignment: CDR1 LNHNV and CDR2 YYDKDF (reference sequence). V was clipped by 6 bases and J by 3 bases, with 8 bases between them. This CDR3 is 13 amino acids long. Here the CDR3 DNA reads TGTGCCACCAGGGCGCAGGACACCGGGGAGCTGTTTTTT. It codes for CATRAQDTGELFF.

This chain joins TRBV27 and TRBJ1-6, with TRBD1 matching over 9 bases. The germline gives CDR1 MNHEY, CDR2 SMNVEV (reference sequence). J gave up 9 bases and V 3 bases, and 6 bases lay outside the gene matches. The CDR3 spans 15 residues. CDR3 bases: TGTGCCAGCAGTTTCGGGACAGGGTACGGTTCACCCCTCCACTTT. This codes for CASSFGTGYGSPLHF.

DNA of the CDR3: TGTGCCAGCAGCTTAGGAGGGACAGGGGTAGAGACCCAGTACTTC. It encodes CASSLGGTGVETQYF. The rearrangement uses TRBV7-7 and TRBJ2-5; 10 positions agree with TRBD1. The CDR3 is made up of 15 amino acids. Germline lookup yields CDR1 SSHAT and CDR2 FNYEAQ (reference sequence). The V and J ends lost 1 base and 4 bases, in that order; junction bases with no gene match: 3.

V usage is TRBV20-1 and J usage is TRBJ1-2; D may be TRBD1 (5 bases). The CDR3 is made up of 11 amino acids. Germline assignment: CDR1 DFQATT and CDR2 SNEGSKA (reference sequence). Trimming stripped 5 bases from V and 7 bases from J, with 11 bases between. Written as DNA, the CDR3 is TGCAGTGCTCTGGGGCTTCTTGGCTACACCTTC. Its protein is CSALGLLGYTF.

CDR3 protein: CASSFIGEYGYTF. CDR3 coding DNA: TGTGCCAGCAGCTTTATCGGGGAATATGGCTACACCTTC. The gene calls are TRBV7-8 and TRBJ1-2; D unresolved. There are 13 residues in the CDR3. In germline, CDR1 is SGHVS, CDR2 FQNEAQ. Trimming took 3 bases from V and 5 from J, leaving 10 bases between them.

The chain has TRBV27 and TRBJ1-3; D gene ambiguous. The V and J ends lost 4 bases and 0 bases respectively, with 10 bases between them. The CDR3 length is 15 residues. Germline loops: CDR1 MNHEY, CDR2 SMNVEV (reference sequence). The chain's CDR3 is CASSSWEGSGNTIYF. The DNA for the CDR3 is TGTGCCAGCAGTTCCTGGGAAGGCTCTGGAAACACCATATATTTT.

The chain employs TRBV7-9 and TRBJ1-2; D gene ambiguous. The V gene's germline CDR1 is SEHNR and CDR2 FQNEAQ (reference sequence). V dropped 5 bases and J dropped 7 bases, with 11 bases sitting between them. The CDR3 totals 12 residues. DNA for the CDR3: TGTGCCAGCAGCCACGATGCAGCTGGCTACACCTTC. Its translation is CASSHDAAGYTF.

The V and J genes are TRBV19 and TRBJ2-2; D remains ambiguous. The germline V and J ends were trimmed by 4 bases and 5 bases, with 2 bases remaining between them. Germline V CDR1 and CDR2: LNHDA, SQIVND (reference sequence). There are 11 residues in the CDR3. This chain's CDR3 is CASSSTGELFF. Written as DNA, the CDR3 is TGTGCCAGTAGTAGTACCGGGGAGCTGTTTTTT. Based on the CDR3 plus reference TRBV19 and TRBJ2-2, the full variable domain is DGGITQSPKYLFRKEGQNVTLSCEQNLNHDAMYWYRQDPGQGLRLIYYSQIVNDFQKGDIAEGYSVSREKKESFPLTVTSAQKNPTAFYLCASSSTGELFFGEGSRLTVL.

This sequence joins TRBV11-2 and TRBJ2-5, with TRBD2 identical over 9 bases. J lost 2 bases, V lost 3 bases, and 7 bases had no gene match. CDR3 length equals 16 residues. Germline CDR1 is SGHAT and CDR2 is FQNNGV. CDR3 sequence: CASSLYSGGGQETQYF. CDR3 DNA sequence: TGTGCCAGCAGCTTGTATAGCGGGGGCGGACAAGAGACCCAGTACTTC.